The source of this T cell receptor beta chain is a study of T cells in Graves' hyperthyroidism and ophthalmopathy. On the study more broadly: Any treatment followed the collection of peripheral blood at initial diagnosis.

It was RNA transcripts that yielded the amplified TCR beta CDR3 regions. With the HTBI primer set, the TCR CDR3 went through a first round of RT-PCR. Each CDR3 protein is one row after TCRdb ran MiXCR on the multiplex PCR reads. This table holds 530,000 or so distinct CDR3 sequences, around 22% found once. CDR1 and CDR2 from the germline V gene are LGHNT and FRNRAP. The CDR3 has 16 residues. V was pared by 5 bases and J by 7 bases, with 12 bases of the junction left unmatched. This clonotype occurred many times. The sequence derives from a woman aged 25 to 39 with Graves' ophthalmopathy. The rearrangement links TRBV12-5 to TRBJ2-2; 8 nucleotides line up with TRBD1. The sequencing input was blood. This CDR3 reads CASGALTGGSGGELFF. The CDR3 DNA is TGTGCTAGTGGTGCCCTAACAGGGGGGTCCGGCGGGGAGCTGTTTTTT.